The 17 T cell receptor beta chains listed next were all sequenced from one sample in a study of OX40 agonist ivuxolimab in advanced cancers. Produced via immunoSEQ multiplex PCR; TCRdb's table is partial and in-frame only. The sample shows tens of thousands of clones, roughly 85% of them seen only once. The sample here was CD4+ or CD8+ T cells sorted from blood, taken in a trial of the OX40 agonist ivuxolimab. The receptors shown here come from an adult with an advanced solid tumor such as melanoma, head and neck, liver or kidney cancer.

The chain joins TRBV18 to TRBJ2-1; 14 bases are a match to TRBD2. V lost 3 bases to trimming and J lost 7 bases; unmatched junction nucleotides: 2. This CDR3 is 15 amino acids long. The germline V gene has CDR1 KGHSH and CDR2 LQKENI. The CDR3 DNA sequence: TGTGCCAGCTCACCGGGACTAGCGGGAGATAATGAGCAGTTCTTC. It is translated as CASSPGLAGDNEQFF.

This sequence joins TRBV28 and TRBJ2-7; either TRBD1 or TRBD2 may supply D (5 bases each). CDR1 is MDHEN and CDR2 is SYDVKM in the germline V gene. The CDR3 consists of 15 residues. The V and J ends lost 8 bases and 1 base respectively, with 18 bases between them. CDR3: CASLSLGARSYEQYV. Written as DNA, the CDR3 is TGTGCCAGCCTTTCCCTCGGGGCGCGGTCCTACGAGCAGTACGTC.

V usage is TRBV5-4 and J usage is TRBJ2-4, with D possibly being TRBD1 (6 bases). CDR3 length: 13 residues. V lost 7 bases to trimming and J lost 4 bases, with 12 bases between them. Germline V CDR1 and CDR2: SGHNT, YYREEE (reference sequence). For the CDR3, the DNA is TGTGCCAGCGGAGAAGACAGGAAAAACATTCAGTACTTC. Protein: CASGEDRKNIQYF.

The chain uses TRBV19 and TRBJ1-3; a weak D match, TRBD1 (5 bases). Germline V gene lookup returns CDR1 LNHDA and CDR2 SQIVND (reference sequence). The CDR3 is made up of 14 amino acids. Trimming removed 2 bases from V and 2 bases from J, with 7 bases in between. The DNA for the CDR3 is TGTGCCAGTAGTATACCGGGACCTGGAAACACCATATATTTT. It encodes CASSIPGPGNTIYF.

This chain links TRBV19 with TRBJ1-2; the D is unclear. Trimming removed 6 bases at V and 5 bases at J, with 13 bases between. This CDR3 region has 13 residues. Germline lookup yields CDR1 LNHDA and CDR2 SQIVND (reference sequence). The chain's CDR3 is CASSFAAVYGYTF. CDR3 sequence (DNA): TGTGCCAGTAGCTTCGCGGCGGTATATGGCTACACCTTC.

This chain uses TRBV2 with TRBJ2-5; D call uncertain. The CDR3 has 12 residues. The germline V and J ends were trimmed by 0 bases and 6 bases, with 5 bases remaining between them. Germline-derived CDR1 and CDR2 are SNHLY and FYNNEI. CDR3 region: CASSEALQTQYF. CDR3 nucleotides: TGTGCCAGCAGTGAAGCGCTACAGACCCAGTACTTC.

As DNA, the CDR3 is TGTGCCAGCAGGCTGACCGGGACAGGGGCGAGTGGCTACACCTTC. This codes for CASRLTGTGASGYTF. V gene TRBV7-2 combines with J gene TRBJ1-2; 10 positions agree with TRBD1. With V trimmed by 6 bases and J by 7 bases, 11 bases remained unmatched. The CDR3 is made up of 15 amino acids. Germline V gives CDR1 SGHTA, CDR2 FQGNSA.

V usage is TRBV7-9 and J usage is TRBJ2-3; D possibly corresponds to TRBD2 (5 bases). In germline, CDR1 is SEHNR, CDR2 FQNEAQ (reference sequence). V lost 1 base, J lost 2 bases, and 13 bases lay in between. The CDR3 has 16 amino acids. CDR3 in DNA: TGTGCCAGCAGCTTAGTATTCGGACTGATCACAGATACGCAGTATTTT. Its protein product is CASSLVFGLITDTQYF. Supplemented by reference TRBV7-9 and TRBJ2-3, the full variable domain reads DTGVSQNPRHKITKRGQNVTFRCDPISEHNRLYWYRQTLGQGPEFLTYFQNEAQLEKSRLLSDRFSAERPKGSFSTLEIQRTEQGDSAMYLCASSLVFGLITDTQYFGPGTRLTVL.

The CDR3 DNA is TGTGCCAGCAGCGATAGTTACAGGGGATACTTGGAAGGCTACACCTTC. Translation gives CASSDSYRGYLEGYTF. The chain employs TRBV7-2 and TRBJ1-2; TRBD1 aligns across 7 bases. This CDR3 has 16 residues. The V segment lost 5 bases and the J segment 8 bases; nucleotides outside the gene matches: 17. In germline, CDR1 is SGHTA, CDR2 FQGNSA.

The rearrangement joins TRBV2 to TRBJ1-2; D may be TRBD1 (5 bases). This CDR3 is 13 amino acids long. V dropped 3 bases and J dropped 7 bases, with 12 bases sitting between them. Germline lookup yields CDR1 SNHLY and CDR2 FYNNEI. The CDR3 DNA follows: TGTGCCAGCAGTGAGCAGGGACGCGGTGGCTACACCTTC. This translates into CASSEQGRGGYTF.

The V and J genes are TRBV27 and TRBJ2-5; 11 nucleotides line up with TRBD2. Germline-derived CDR1 and CDR2 are MNHEY and SMNVEV (reference sequence). V shed 5 bases, J shed 2 bases, and the junction held 10 bases outside the gene matches. The CDR3 is 17 residues long. In DNA form, the CDR3 reads TGTGCCAGCAGTCCCTCACGACGACTAGCGGGACAAGAGACCCAGTACTTC. The encoded protein is CASSPSRRLAGQETQYF.

The gene calls are TRBV7-2 and TRBJ2-3; D is perhaps TRBD2 (6 bases). Per germline, CDR1 SGHTA and CDR2 FQGNSA. The CDR3 is 16 amino acids. The germline V and J ends were trimmed by 2 bases and 0 bases, with 12 bases remaining between them. The CDR3 nucleotides are TGTGCCAGCAGCTTACTGGGGACTGCTAGCACAGATACGCAGTATTTT. This codes for CASSLLGTASTDTQYF.

This chain links TRBV7-2 with TRBJ2-3, with 9 bases aligning to TRBD1. V shed 5 bases, J shed 0 bases, and the junction held 12 bases outside the gene matches. Germline V gives CDR1 SGHTA, CDR2 FQGNSA. CDR3 length: 18 residues. The chain's CDR3 is CASSIKGQGSSSTDTQYF. The CDR3 DNA sequence: TGTGCCAGCAGCATAAAAGGACAGGGGTCTTCTAGCACAGATACGCAGTATTTT.

The V and J genes are TRBV7-2 and TRBJ2-7; D remains unclear. Germline V CDR1 and CDR2: SGHTA, FQGNSA. The CDR3 extends over 12 amino acids. The V and J ends lost 5 bases and 4 bases respectively, with 9 bases between them. CDR3 loop: CASSPRLYEQYF. The CDR3 region has the DNA TGTGCCAGCAGCCCTCGGCTTTACGAGCAGTACTTC.

The V call is TRBV4-3, the J call TRBJ2-2; 12 positions agree with TRBD2. The CDR3 contains 19 residues. J lost 4 bases, V lost 2 bases, and 11 bases had no gene match. Germline loops: CDR1 LGHNA, CDR2 YSLEER. CDR3 protein: CASSQPLLASGRATGELFF. CDR3 coding DNA: TGCGCCAGCAGCCAACCCCTGCTGGCTAGCGGGAGGGCCACCGGGGAGCTGTTTTTT.

The gene calls are TRBV7-8 and TRBJ2-3; D is perhaps TRBD2 (7 bases). The CDR3 consists of 14 residues. From germline, CDR1 is SGHVS and CDR2 FQNEAQ. V was cut by 5 bases and J by 6 bases, with 15 bases left in between. As DNA, the CDR3 is TGTGCCAGCAGCCTAGGGGGGGGAGAGGATACGCAGTATTTT. Protein sequence: CASSLGGGEDTQYF.

The chain employs TRBV5-1 and TRBJ1-1, with D unclear. This CDR3 has 15 residues. Germline V CDR1 and CDR2: SGHRS, YFSETQ. Trimming cost V 4 bases and J 4 bases, with 17 bases left between them. CDR3 loop: CASSTPGGGRTEAFF. For the CDR3, the DNA is TGCGCCAGCAGCACCCCGGGTGGAGGGCGCACTGAAGCTTTCTTT.